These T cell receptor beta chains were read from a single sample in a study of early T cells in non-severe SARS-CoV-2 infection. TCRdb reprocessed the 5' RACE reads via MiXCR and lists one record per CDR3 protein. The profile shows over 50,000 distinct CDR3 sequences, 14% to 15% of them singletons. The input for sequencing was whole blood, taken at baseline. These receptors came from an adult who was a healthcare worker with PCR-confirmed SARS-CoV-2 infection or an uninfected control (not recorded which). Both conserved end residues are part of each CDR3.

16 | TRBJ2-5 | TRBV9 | CASSVGTSGVLETQYF
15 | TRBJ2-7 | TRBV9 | CASSSGPGLRYEQYF
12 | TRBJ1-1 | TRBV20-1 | CSATDGYTEAFF
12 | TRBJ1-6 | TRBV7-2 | CASRPDLSPLHF
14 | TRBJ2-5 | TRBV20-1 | CSARLRRGQETQYF
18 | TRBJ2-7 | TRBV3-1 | CASSQALPSRGSVYEQYF
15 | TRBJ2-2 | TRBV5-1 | CASSSITSGSGELFF
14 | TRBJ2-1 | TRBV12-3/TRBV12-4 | CASSSAGGQSEQFF
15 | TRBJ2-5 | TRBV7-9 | CASSSLQGGGETQYF
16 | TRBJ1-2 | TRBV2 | CASSEARGQGFNGYTF
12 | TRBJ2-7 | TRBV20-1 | CSARDSSYEQYF
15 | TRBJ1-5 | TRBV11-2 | CASSPSGGPNQPQHF
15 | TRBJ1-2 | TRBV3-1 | CASSPRTARAHGYTF
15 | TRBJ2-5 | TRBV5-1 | CASSLWDRTQETQYF
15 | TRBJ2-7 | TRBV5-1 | CASRPRSGGVYEQYF
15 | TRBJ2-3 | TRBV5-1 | CASSPPLDSTDTQYF
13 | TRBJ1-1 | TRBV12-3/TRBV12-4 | CASTVRRNTEAFF
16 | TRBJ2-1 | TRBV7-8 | CASSLAGGTIDNEQFF
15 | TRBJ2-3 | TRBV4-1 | CASSQDPSSTDTQYF
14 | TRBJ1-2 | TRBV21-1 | CASSPRTGGYGYTF
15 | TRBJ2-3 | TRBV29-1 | CSVPTSGRITDTQYF
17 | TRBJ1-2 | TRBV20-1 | CSARDGTGWQRNYGYTF
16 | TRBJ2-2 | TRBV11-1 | CASSLVGRTGTGELFF
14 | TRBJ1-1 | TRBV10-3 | CAISKGQLNTEAFF
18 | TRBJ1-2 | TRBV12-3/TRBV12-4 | CASSLGIRGVISDYGYTF
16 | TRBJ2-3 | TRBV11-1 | CASSRDRGRATDTQYF
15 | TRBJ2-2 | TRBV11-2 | CASRGLAGETGELFF
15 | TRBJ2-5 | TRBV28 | CASTPAGTGVETQYF
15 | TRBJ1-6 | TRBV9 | CASSVEPGGNSPLHF
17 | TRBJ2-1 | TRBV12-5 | CASGLIIDRGAYNEQFF
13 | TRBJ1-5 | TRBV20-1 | CSARGGNNQPQHF
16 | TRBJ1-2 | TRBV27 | CASSPQPGGGAYGYTF
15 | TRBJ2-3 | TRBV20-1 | CSADPVDFPTDTQYF
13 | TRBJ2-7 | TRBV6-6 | CASSYSRENEQYF
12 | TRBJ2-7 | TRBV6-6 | CASSYGRYEQYF
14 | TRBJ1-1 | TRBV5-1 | CASSLGPYNTEAFF
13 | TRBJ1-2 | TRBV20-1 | CSATGFLNYGYTF
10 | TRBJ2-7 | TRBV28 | CASSQYEQYF
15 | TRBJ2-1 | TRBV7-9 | CASSWTGEIANEQFF
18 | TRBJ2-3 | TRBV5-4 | CASSLSMTSGGAKDTQYF
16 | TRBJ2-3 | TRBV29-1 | CSVYLQGGAVTDTQYF
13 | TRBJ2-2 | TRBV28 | CAIGDSLTGELFF
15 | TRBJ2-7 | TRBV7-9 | CASSLGMGLSYEQYF